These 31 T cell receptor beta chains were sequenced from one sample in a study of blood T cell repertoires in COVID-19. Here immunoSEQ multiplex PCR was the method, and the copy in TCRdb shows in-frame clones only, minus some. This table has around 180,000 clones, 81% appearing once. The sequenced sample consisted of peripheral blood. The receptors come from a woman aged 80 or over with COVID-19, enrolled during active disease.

Here the CDR3 DNA reads TGTGCCAGCAGCTTAGCCGGGACAGAAACCACCGGGGAGCTGTTTTTT. Protein: CASSLAGTETTGELFF. V gene TRBV11-3 combines with J gene TRBJ2-2, with 7 bases fitting TRBD1. The CDR3 extends over 16 amino acids. V lost 1 base and J lost 4; bases outside the gene matches: 6. CDR1 and CDR2 from the germline V gene are SGHNT and YENEEA.

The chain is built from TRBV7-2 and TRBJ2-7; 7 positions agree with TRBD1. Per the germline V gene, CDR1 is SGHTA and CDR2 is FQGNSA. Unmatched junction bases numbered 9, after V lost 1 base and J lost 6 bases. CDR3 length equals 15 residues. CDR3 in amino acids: CASSLGWAGGGEQYF. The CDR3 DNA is TGTGCCAGCAGCTTAGGATGGGCAGGGGGTGGCGAGCAGTACTTC.

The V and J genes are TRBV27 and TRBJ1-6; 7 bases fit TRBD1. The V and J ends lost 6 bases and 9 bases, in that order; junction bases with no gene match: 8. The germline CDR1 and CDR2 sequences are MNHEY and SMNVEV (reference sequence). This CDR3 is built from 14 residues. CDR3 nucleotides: TGTGCCAGCAGATTGGGACAGCTTATTTCACCCCTCCACTTT. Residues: CASRLGQLISPLHF.

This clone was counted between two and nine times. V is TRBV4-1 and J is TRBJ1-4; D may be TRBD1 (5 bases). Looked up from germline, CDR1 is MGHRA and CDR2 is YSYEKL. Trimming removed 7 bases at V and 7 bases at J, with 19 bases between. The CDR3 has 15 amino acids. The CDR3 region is CASTTFWDLGEKLFF. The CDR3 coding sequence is TGCGCCAGCACCACCTTTTGGGACTTAGGTGAAAAACTGTTTTTT.

CDR3: CASSLVGGTEAFF. In nucleotides, the CDR3 is TGTGCCAGCAGCTTAGTCGGGGGCACTGAAGCTTTCTTT. The chain employs TRBV11-2 and TRBJ1-1; TRBD1 might be the D (5 bases). CDR3 length equals 13 residues. Germline lookup yields CDR1 SGHAT and CDR2 FQNNGV. V was shortened by 1 base and J by 4 bases, with 7 bases between the two germline ends.

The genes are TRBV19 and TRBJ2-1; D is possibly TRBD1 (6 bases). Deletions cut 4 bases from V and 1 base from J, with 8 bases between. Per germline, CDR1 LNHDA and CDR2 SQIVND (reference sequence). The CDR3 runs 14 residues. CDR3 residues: CASSKQGSYNEQFF. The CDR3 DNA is TGTGCCAGTAGTAAACAGGGATCCTACAATGAGCAGTTCTTC. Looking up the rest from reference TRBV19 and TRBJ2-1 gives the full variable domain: DGGITQSPKYLFRKEGQNVTLSCEQNLNHDAMYWYRQDPGQGLRLIYYSQIVNDFQKGDIAEGYSVSREKKESFPLTVTSAQKNPTAFYLCASSKQGSYNEQFFGPGTRLTVL.

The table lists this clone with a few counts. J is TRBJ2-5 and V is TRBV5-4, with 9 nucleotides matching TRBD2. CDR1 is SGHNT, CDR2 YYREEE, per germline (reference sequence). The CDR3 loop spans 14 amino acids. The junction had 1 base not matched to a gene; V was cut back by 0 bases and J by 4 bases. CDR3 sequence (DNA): TGTGCCAGCAGCTTGGTTAGCGGGGGAGAGACCCAGTACTTC. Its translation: CASSLVSGGETQYF.

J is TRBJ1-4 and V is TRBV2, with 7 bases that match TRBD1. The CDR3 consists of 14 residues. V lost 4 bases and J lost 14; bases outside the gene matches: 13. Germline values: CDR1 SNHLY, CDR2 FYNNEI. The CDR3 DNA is TGTGCCAGCAGTGTTAGACAGGGTAGAATATCGCTGTTTTTT. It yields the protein CASSVRQGRISLFF.

CDR3 sequence: CASSQDRGPYGYTF. CDR3 nucleotides: TGTGCCAGCAGCCAGGACAGGGGGCCCTATGGCTACACCTTC. The chain is built from TRBV7-2 and TRBJ1-2, with 11 bases matching TRBD1. Germline lookup yields CDR1 SGHTA and CDR2 FQGNSA. The trim removed 5 bases at V and 4 bases at J, leaving 3 bases unmatched. CDR3 size: 14 residues. Drawing the rest from reference TRBV7-2 and TRBJ1-2, the complete variable domain is GAGVSQSPSNKVTEKGKDVELRCDPISGHTALYWYRQSLGQGLEFLIYFQGNSAPDKSGLPSDRFSAERTGGSVSTLTIQRTQQEDSAVYLCASSQDRGPYGYTFGSGTRLTVV.

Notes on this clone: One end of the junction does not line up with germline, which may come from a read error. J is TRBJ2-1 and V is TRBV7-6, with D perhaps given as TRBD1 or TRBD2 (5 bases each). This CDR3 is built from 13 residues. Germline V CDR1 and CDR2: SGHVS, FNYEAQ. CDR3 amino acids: CASSLGESNEQFF. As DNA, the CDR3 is TGTGCCAGCAGTTTAGGGGAGAGTAATGAGCAGTTCTTC.

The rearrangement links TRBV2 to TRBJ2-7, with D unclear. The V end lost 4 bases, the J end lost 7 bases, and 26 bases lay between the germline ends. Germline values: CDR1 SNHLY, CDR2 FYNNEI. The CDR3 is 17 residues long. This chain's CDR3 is CASSGADPPAPLSEQYF. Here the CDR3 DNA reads TGTGCCAGCAGTGGGGCAGATCCGCCCGCCCCCCTTAGTGAGCAGTACTTC.

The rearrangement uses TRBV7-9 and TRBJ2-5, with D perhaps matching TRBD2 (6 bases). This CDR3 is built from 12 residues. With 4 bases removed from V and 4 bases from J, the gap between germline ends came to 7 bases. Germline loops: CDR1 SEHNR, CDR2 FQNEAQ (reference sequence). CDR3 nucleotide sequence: TGTGCCAGCAGCTGGAGGGCAGAGACCCAGTACTTC. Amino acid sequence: CASSWRAETQYF.

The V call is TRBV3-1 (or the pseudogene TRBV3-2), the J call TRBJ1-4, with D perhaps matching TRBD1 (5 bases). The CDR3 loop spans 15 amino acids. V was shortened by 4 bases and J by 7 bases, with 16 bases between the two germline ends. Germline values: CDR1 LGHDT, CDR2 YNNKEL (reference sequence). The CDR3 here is CASSPTSGNLEKLFF. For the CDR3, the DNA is TGTGCCAGCAGCCCGACTTCAGGGAATCTTGAAAAACTGTTTTTT.

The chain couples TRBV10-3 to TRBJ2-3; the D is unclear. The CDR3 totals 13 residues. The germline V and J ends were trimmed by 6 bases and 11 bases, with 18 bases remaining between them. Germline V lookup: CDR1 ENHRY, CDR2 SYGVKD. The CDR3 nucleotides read TGTGCCATCAGCCAAGCTGCGGAATACGAGCAGTATTTT. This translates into CAISQAAEYEQYF.

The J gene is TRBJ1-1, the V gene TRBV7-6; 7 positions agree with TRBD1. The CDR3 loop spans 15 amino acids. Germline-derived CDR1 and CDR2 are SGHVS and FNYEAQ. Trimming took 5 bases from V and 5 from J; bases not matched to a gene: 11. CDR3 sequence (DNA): TGTGCCAGCAGCCTGGAGCCGGCAGGGGGGACTGAAGCTTTCTTT. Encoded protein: CASSLEPAGGTEAFF.

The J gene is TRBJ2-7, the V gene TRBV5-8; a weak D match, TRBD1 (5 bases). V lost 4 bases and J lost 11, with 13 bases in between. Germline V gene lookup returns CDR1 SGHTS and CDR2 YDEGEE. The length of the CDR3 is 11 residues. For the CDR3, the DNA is TGTGCCAGCAGCCCCGACAGTAGGGAGTACTTC. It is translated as CASSPDSREYF.

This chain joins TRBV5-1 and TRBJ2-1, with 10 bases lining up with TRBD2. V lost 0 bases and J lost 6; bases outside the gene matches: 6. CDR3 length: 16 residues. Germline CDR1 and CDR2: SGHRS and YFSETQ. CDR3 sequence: CASSLVPSGGPNEQFF. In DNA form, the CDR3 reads TGCGCCAGCAGCTTGGTGCCTAGCGGGGGCCCCAATGAGCAGTTCTTC.

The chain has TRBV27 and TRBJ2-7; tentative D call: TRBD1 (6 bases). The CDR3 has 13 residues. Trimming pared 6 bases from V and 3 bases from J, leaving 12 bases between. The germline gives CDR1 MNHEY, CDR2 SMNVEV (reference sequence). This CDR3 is CASSPLQGYEQYF. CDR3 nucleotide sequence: TGTGCCAGCAGCCCCCTACAGGGCTACGAGCAGTACTTC.

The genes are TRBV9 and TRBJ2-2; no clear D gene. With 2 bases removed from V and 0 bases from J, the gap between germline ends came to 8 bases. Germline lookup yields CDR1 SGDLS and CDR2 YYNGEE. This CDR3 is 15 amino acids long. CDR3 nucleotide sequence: TGTGCCAGCAGCGTGTTACACACGAACACCGGGGAGCTGTTTTTT. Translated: CASSVLHTNTGELFF.

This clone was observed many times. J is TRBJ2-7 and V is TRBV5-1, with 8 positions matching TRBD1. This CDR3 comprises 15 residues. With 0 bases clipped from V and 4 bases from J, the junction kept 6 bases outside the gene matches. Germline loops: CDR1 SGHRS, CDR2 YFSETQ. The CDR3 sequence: CASSLATGTGYEQYF. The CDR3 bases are TGCGCCAGCAGCTTGGCAACCGGGACAGGTTACGAGCAGTACTTC.

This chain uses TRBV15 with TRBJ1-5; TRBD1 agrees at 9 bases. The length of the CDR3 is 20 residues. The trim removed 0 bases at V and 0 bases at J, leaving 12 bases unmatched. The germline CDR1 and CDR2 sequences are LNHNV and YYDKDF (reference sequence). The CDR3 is CATSRDEWSGTGYSNQPQHF. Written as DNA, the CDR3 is TGTGCCACCAGCAGAGATGAATGGAGCGGGACAGGGTATAGCAATCAGCCCCAGCATTTT.

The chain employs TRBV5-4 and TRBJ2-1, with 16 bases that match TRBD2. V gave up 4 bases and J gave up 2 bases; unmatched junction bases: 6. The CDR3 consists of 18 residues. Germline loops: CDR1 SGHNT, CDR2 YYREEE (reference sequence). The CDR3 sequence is CASSPPGLAGGTYNEQFF. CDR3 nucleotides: TGTGCCAGCAGCCCGCCGGGACTAGCGGGAGGGACCTACAATGAGCAGTTCTTC.

CDR3 sequence: CASSRQGYTDTQYF. The DNA for the CDR3 is TGTGCCAGCAGCAGACAGGGATACACAGATACGCAGTATTTT. V is TRBV5-4 and J is TRBJ2-3; 7 bases align to TRBD1. CDR3 length equals 14 residues. Germline V gene sequence: CDR1 SGHNT, CDR2 YYREEE (reference sequence). J was trimmed by 2 bases and V by 4 bases; bases with no gene match: 4.

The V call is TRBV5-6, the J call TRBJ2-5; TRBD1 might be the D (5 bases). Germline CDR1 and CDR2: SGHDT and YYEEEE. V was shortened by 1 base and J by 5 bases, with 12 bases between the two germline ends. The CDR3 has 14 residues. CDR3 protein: CASSLSGIPETQYF. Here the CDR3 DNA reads TGTGCCAGCAGCTTGTCAGGGATACCCGAGACCCAGTACTTC.

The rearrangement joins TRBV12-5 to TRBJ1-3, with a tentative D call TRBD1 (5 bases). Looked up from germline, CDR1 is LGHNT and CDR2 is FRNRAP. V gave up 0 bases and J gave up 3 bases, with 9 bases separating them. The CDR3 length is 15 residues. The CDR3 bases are TGTGCTAGTGGTTTGGTACCTCAGGGTGGAAACACCATATATTTT. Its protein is CASGLVPQGGNTIYF.

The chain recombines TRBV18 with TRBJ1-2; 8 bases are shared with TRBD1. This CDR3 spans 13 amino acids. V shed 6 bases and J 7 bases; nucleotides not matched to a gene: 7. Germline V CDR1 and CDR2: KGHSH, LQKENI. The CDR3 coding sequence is TGTGCCAGCTCCCGAGGACAGGGTGGTGGCTACACCTTC. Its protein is CASSRGQGGGYTF. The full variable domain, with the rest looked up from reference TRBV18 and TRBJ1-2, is NAGVMQNPRHLVRRRGQEARLRCSPMKGHSHVYWYRQLPEEGLKFMVYLQKENIIDESGMPKERFSAEFPKEGPSILRIQQVVRGDSAAYFCASSRGQGGGYTFGSGTRLTVV.

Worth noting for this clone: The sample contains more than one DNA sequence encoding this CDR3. CDR3 region: CASSVGASGYNEQFF. The CDR3 bases are TGTGCCAGCAGCGTAGGCGCTAGCGGGTACAATGAGCAGTTCTTC. The chain is built from TRBV9 and TRBJ2-1; TRBD2 matches 8 bases. CDR3 length: 15 residues. CDR1 and CDR2 from the germline V gene are SGDLS and YYNGEE. The trim removed 0 bases at V and 4 bases at J, leaving 3 bases unmatched.

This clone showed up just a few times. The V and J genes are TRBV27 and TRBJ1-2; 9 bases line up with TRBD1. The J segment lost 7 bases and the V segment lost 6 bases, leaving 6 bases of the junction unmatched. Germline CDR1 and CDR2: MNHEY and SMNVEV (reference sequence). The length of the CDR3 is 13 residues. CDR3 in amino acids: CASSYDRGSGYTF. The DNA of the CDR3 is TGTGCCAGCAGCTACGACAGGGGGAGTGGCTACACCTTC.

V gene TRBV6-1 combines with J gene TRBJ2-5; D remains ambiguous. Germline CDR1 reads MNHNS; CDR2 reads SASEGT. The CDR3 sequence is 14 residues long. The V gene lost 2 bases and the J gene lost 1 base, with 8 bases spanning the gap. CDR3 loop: CASSEISGQETQYF. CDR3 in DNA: TGTGCCAGCAGTGAAATTTCAGGCCAAGAGACCCAGTACTTC.

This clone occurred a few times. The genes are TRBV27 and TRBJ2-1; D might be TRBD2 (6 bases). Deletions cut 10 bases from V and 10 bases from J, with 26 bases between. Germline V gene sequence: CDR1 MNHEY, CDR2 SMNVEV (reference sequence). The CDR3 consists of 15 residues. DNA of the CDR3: TGTGCCACCTTAAATCCCTTGTCCCGGGAGTGGGAGCAGTTCTTC. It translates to CATLNPLSREWEQFF.

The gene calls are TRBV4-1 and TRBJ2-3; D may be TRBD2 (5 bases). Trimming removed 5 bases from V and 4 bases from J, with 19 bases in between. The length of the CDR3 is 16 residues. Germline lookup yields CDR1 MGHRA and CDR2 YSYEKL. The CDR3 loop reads CASSGWTFFEADTQYF. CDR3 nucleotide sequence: TGCGCCAGCAGCGGATGGACTTTTTTTGAAGCAGATACGCAGTATTTT.